The rows below give T cell receptor beta chains drawn from one sample of a study of blood T cell repertoires in COVID-19. Assay used: immunoSEQ multiplex PCR; TCRdb lists only in-frame clones, some missing. The sample yields some 220,000 clones, 80% seen once. Material: peripheral blood. These receptors were collected from a woman aged 65 to 85 with acute or convalescent COVID-19. The CDR3 runs from the conserved cysteine through the conserved F or W. The D gene is left open where the match is weak. Only part of the rows carry a size: once, few, many, or a class if the clone is expanded.

clone_size: NA; d_call: NA; j_call: TRBJ1-1; v_call: TRBV15; cdr3_aa: CATSRERFLLEAFF; cdr3_nt: TGTGCCACCAGCAGAGAACGGTTTTTGCTTGAAGCTTTCTTT
clone_size: NA; d_call: NA; j_call: TRBJ2-3; v_call: TRBV7-3; cdr3_aa: CASSKGSDTQYF; cdr3_nt: TGTGCCAGCAGTAAGGGGTCAGATACGCAGTATTTT
clone_size: NA; d_call: NA; j_call: TRBJ2-7; v_call: TRBV7-9; cdr3_aa: CASSSQGISYEQYF; cdr3_nt: TGTGCCAGCAGCTCGCAGGGAATCTCCTACGAGCAGTACTTC
clone_size: NA; d_call: TRBD1; j_call: TRBJ1-3; v_call: TRBV29-1; cdr3_aa: CSGRQGASGNTIYF; cdr3_nt: TGCAGCGGCAGACAGGGTGCCTCTGGAAACACCATATATTTT
clone_size: NA; d_call: NA; j_call: TRBJ2-1; v_call: TRBV6-2/TRBV6-3; cdr3_aa: CASSTGESSYNEQFF; cdr3_nt: TGTGCCAGCAGTACTGGAGAGAGCTCCTACAATGAGCAGTTCTTC
clone_size: once; d_call: NA; j_call: TRBJ2-7; v_call: TRBV18; cdr3_aa: CASSLRSLDEQYF; cdr3_nt: TGTGCCAGCTCATTGAGGTCCCTGGACGAGCAGTACTTC
clone_size: NA; d_call: NA; j_call: TRBJ1-6; v_call: TRBV25-1; cdr3_aa: CASSEKDNYNSPLHF; cdr3_nt: TGTGCCAGCAGTGAAAAGGACAATTATAATTCACCCCTCCACTTT
clone_size: NA; d_call: TRBD2; j_call: TRBJ2-1; v_call: TRBV18; cdr3_aa: CASSPGGGSYNEQFF; cdr3_nt: TGTGCCAGCTCACCGGGGGGGGGCTCCTACAATGAGCAGTTCTTC
clone_size: NA; d_call: NA; j_call: TRBJ1-2; v_call: TRBV5-4; cdr3_aa: CASSLIGAGYTF; cdr3_nt: TGTGCCAGCAGCTTAATAGGGGCTGGCTACACCTTC
clone_size: NA; d_call: TRBD2; j_call: TRBJ2-7; v_call: TRBV27; cdr3_aa: CASSGGVRGRYEQYF; cdr3_nt: TGTGCCAGCAGTGGGGGGGTGCGGGGACGGTACGAGCAGTACTTC
clone_size: NA; d_call: TRBD1; j_call: TRBJ2-7; v_call: TRBV18; cdr3_aa: CASSPPGLQGAREQYF; cdr3_nt: TGTGCCAGCTCACCACCGGGTTTACAGGGGGCGCGGGAGCAGTACTTC
clone_size: NA; d_call: TRBD1; j_call: TRBJ1-5; v_call: TRBV5-1; cdr3_aa: CAKVRDRVWQPQHF; cdr3_nt: TGCGCCAAAGTCCGGGACAGGGTATGGCAGCCCCAGCATTTT
clone_size: NA; d_call: NA; j_call: TRBJ1-1; v_call: TRBV10-1; cdr3_aa: CASSEFSGMGTEAFF; cdr3_nt: TGCGCCAGCAGTGAGTTTAGCGGGATGGGGACTGAAGCTTTCTTT
clone_size: NA; d_call: NA; j_call: TRBJ1-5; v_call: TRBV18; cdr3_aa: CASSTDSNQPQHF; cdr3_nt: TGTGCCAGCTCCACAGATAGCAATCAGCCCCAGCATTTT
clone_size: NA; d_call: TRBD1; j_call: TRBJ1-2; v_call: TRBV5-6; cdr3_aa: CASSSHRTGENYGYTF; cdr3_nt: TGTGCCAGCAGCTCGCATCGGACAGGGGAAAACTATGGCTACACCTTC
clone_size: NA; d_call: TRBD1; j_call: TRBJ1-1; v_call: TRBV6-4; cdr3_aa: CASSTGAGTEAFF; cdr3_nt: TGTGCCAGCAGTACAGGGGCGGGCACTGAAGCTTTCTTT
clone_size: NA; d_call: NA; j_call: TRBJ2-5; v_call: TRBV7-9; cdr3_aa: CASSFPGVKETQYF; cdr3_nt: TGTGCCAGCAGCTTCCCCGGGGTTAAAGAGACCCAGTACTTC
clone_size: NA; d_call: NA; j_call: TRBJ2-6; v_call: TRBV9; cdr3_aa: CASSVGGAVGANVLTF; cdr3_nt: TGTGCCAGCAGCGTTGGGGGGGCTGTTGGGGCCAACGTCCTGACTTTC
clone_size: few; d_call: TRBD1; j_call: TRBJ2-5; v_call: TRBV7-9; cdr3_aa: CASSLPTGAETQYF; cdr3_nt: TGTGCCAGCAGCCTCCCTACAGGGGCAGAGACCCAGTACTTC
clone_size: NA; d_call: NA; j_call: TRBJ1-2; v_call: TRBV30; cdr3_aa: CAWSVTPKGYTF; cdr3_nt: TGTGCCTGGAGTGTAACTCCGAAGGGCTACACCTTC
clone_size: NA; d_call: NA; j_call: TRBJ1-6; v_call: TRBV5-6; cdr3_aa: CASSVRTSQAGSPLHF; cdr3_nt: TGTGCCAGCAGCGTTAGGACTTCCCAGGCCGGTTCACCCCTCCACTTT
clone_size: NA; d_call: TRBD2; j_call: TRBJ2-5; v_call: TRBV24-1; cdr3_aa: CATSAIGGAGETQYF; cdr3_nt: TGTGCCACCAGTGCGATCGGGGGGGCCGGGGAGACCCAGTACTTC